A single sample gave rise to the 7 T cell receptor beta chains below, sequenced in a study of blood T cell repertoires in COVID-19. Profiling relied on immunoSEQ multiplex PCR, and the TCRdb table lists in-frame clones only, not all of them. The data show about 110,000 clones, with 65% to 80% seen just once and around 20% held by the top ten. The material sequenced was peripheral blood. The source of these receptors is a man between 65 and 80 years old with active or convalescent COVID-19.

The chain has TRBV13 and TRBJ2-2, with 14 bases fitting TRBD2. Germline lookup yields CDR1 PRHDT and CDR2 FYEKMQ (reference sequence). The CDR3 totals 17 residues. V shed 5 bases and J 4 bases; nucleotides not matched to a gene: 6. CDR3 in DNA: TGTGCCAGCAGCCCAGGGACTAGCGGGAGAGTCACCGGGGAGCTGTTTTTT. Translating gives CASSPGTSGRVTGELFF.

The chain combines TRBV3-1 (or the pseudogene TRBV3-2) with TRBJ1-1, with 7 nucleotides matching TRBD1. This CDR3 contains 16 residues. The J segment lost 3 bases and the V segment lost 1 base, leaving 8 bases of the junction unmatched. CDR1 is LGHDT and CDR2 is YNNKEL in the germline V gene (reference sequence). The CDR3 sequence is CASSQGGTGVDTEAFF. The DNA for the CDR3 is TGTGCCAGCAGCCAAGGAGGTACAGGGGTAGACACTGAAGCTTTCTTT.

The rearrangement joins TRBV5-1 to TRBJ2-5; 8 bases align to TRBD1. CDR3 length: 15 amino acids. J lost 2 bases, V lost 0 bases, and 3 bases had no gene match. From germline, CDR1 is SGHRS and CDR2 YFSETQ. CDR3 protein: CASSLATGAQETQYF. CDR3 nucleotides: TGCGCCAGCAGCTTGGCGACAGGGGCTCAAGAGACCCAGTACTTC. The whole variable domain, filled in from reference TRBV5-1 and TRBJ2-5, reads KAGVTQTPRYLIKTRGQQVTLSCSPISGHRSVSWYQQTPGQGLQFLFEYFSETQRNKGNFPGRFSGRQFSNSRSEMNVSTLELGDSALYLCASSLATGAQETQYFGPGTRLLVL.

The rearrangement links TRBV28 to TRBJ2-3; maybe TRBD2 (6 bases). The length of the CDR3 is 15 residues. Trimming shortened V by 6 bases and J by 4 bases, and 17 bases separated the two germline ends. Germline CDR1 MDHEN, CDR2 SYDVKM. The CDR3 DNA reads as TGTGCCAGCAGCAGTATGGGCGGAGGGGCAGATACGCAGTATTTT. Its protein is CASSSMGGGADTQYF.

The chain links TRBV5-1 to TRBJ1-4; TRBD1 agrees at 11 bases. Germline trimming cut 4 bases from V and 3 bases from J; bases unmatched to any gene: 5. The CDR3 extends over 16 amino acids. From germline, CDR1 is SGHRS and CDR2 YFSETQ. The CDR3 here is CASSQGQGASNEKLFF. Here the CDR3 DNA reads TGCGCCAGCAGCCAAGGACAGGGGGCATCTAATGAAAAACTGTTTTTT.

The chain joins TRBV4-1 to TRBJ1-5; D gene uncertain. V dropped 4 bases and J dropped 9 bases, with 19 bases sitting between them. The length of the CDR3 is 15 residues. Germline V CDR1 and CDR2: MGHRA, YSYEKL. The CDR3 here is CASSPTGRAELPQHF. The CDR3 DNA reads TGCGCCAGCAGCCCGACGGGAAGGGCAGAGCTGCCCCAGCATTTT.

This chain links TRBV19 with TRBJ2-2; D ambiguous. V was trimmed by 7 bases and J by 4 bases, leaving 7 bases between them. The germline V gene encodes CDR1 LNHDA and CDR2 SQIVND (reference sequence). This CDR3 has 12 amino acids. This CDR3 is CASIPSTGELFF. CDR3 bases: TGTGCCAGTATCCCCTCCACCGGGGAGCTGTTTTTT.